Here is one T cell receptor (beta chain) with its context. These data come from a study of blood T cell repertoires in COVID-19. Across the whole study: The United States, Italy and Spain supplied acute and convalescent COVID-19 samples. In each case, the material was cDNA or gDNA derived from T cells, B-cell-depleted T cells, or PBMCs.

Per the original methods: By means of reference gene primer amplification, nucleated cell counts were estimated. Using immunoSEQ multiplex PCR, the repertoire was profiled, and TCRdb retains in-frame clones only, with some absent. V, J and clone size derive from that table, while D and trimming were established from the DNA sequence. In the table there are over 150,000 clones, 86% of which are singletons. Trimming removed 4 bases at V and 3 bases at J, with 13 bases between. The germline V gene has CDR1 SGHTA and CDR2 FQGNSA. CDR3 length equals 14 residues. The V gene is TRBV7-2, the J gene TRBJ2-7; unclear D gene. The TCR originated in a man between 45 and 60 years old with active or convalescent COVID-19. The source material was peripheral blood. CDR3 amino acids: CASSSPAVGYEQYF. CDR3 DNA sequence: TGTGCCAGCAGCTCCCCGGCGGTGGGCTACGAGCAGTACTTC.